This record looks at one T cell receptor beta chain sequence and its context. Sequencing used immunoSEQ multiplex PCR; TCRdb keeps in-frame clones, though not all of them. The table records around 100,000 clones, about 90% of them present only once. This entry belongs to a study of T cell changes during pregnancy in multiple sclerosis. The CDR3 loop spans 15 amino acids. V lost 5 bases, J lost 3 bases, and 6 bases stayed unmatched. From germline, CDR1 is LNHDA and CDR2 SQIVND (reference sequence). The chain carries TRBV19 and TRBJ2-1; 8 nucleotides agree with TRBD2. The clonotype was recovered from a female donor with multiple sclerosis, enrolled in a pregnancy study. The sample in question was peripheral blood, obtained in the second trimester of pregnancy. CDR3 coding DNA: TGTGCCAGTAGTCCCGGGACTAGGGGCTACAATGAGCAGTTCTTC. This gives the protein CASSPGTRGYNEQFF.